This T cell receptor (beta chain) comes out of a study of blood T cell repertoires in COVID-19 (dated by TCRdb to about 2020). Regarding the complete study: Samples covering the acute and convalescent phases of COVID-19 were provided by collaborators in the United States, Italy and Spain. Samples came from the ongoing ImmuneRACE study (first 160 participants) plus 1,254 subjects from 6 global collaborators. The repertoires were released in a freely available public database intended as a resource for research on the immune response to SARS-CoV-2. The dataset comprised deeply sampled blood TCRbeta repertoires from subjects exposed to, actively infected with, or recovered from COVID-19. Sample metadata almost always included a de-identified subject ID, COVID-19 status, age in years and sex. The prospective study material was composed of cDNA or gDNA derived from T cells, B-cell-depleted T cells, or PBMCs. Where HLA class I and class II types were available, the types were taken from metadata supplied by the sample provider, not from assay-based typing.

Beyond this particular receptor, the publication reports: How much clinical and demographic metadata was included differed by source and by participant, and the metadata was provided uncurated.

Collaborating institutions collected whole blood in K2EDTA tubes following their own protocols. Collaborator samples were shipped for TCRbeta analysis as frozen whole blood, isolated PBMCs, or DNA extracted from either sample type. TCRbeta CDR3 regions were amplified from genomic DNA using the immunoSEQ Assay, a bias-controlled multiplex PCR. Concerning the study's data processing: Within the assay, amplification of reference gene primers was used to estimate how many nucleated cells each sample contained. To quantify the absolute abundance of each unique TCRbeta CDR3 rearrangement, sequence reads were collapsed and filtered. For each sample, productive Simpson clonality was calculated as the square root of Simpson's diversity index across productive rearrangements. TCRdb mirrors the immuneACCESS table, restricted to in-frame sequences. Some clones are absent from its copies; in checked studies, under half trace to an unresolved V gene, and the reason for the others is unknown. V and J calls and clone size are copied from that table; D and trimming were computed from the DNA. The sample table records about 160,000 clones; approximately 84% of these occur just once. The biggest ten clones account for about 15% of the sample.

With respect to this clone: It has no known antigen specificity. The sample holds no much larger clone one base away, and base qualities are not on file.

V is shortened by 0 bases, J by 0 bases, and the region joining them spans 18 bases. The germline V gene provides CDR1 SQVTM and CDR2 ANQGSEA. From its cysteine to its phenylalanine, the CDR3 spans 18 amino acids. Only CDR3 DNA is held: 54 bases, read in frame from base 1. The chain couples TRBV29-1 to TRBJ1-5; the D segment could be TRBD1, given 6 matching bases. The sample consisted of peripheral blood. This TCR was sampled from a woman older than 75 with acute or convalescent COVID-19. The base sequence is TGCAGCGTTGAAGAAGAGTCCAGGGGCGATAATAGCAATCAGCCCCAGCATTTT. It translates as CSVEEESRGDNSNQPQHF.